Below, 28 T cell receptor beta chains from the same sample are listed, as sequenced in a study of blood T cells in healthy people across ages. It was with a sample-barcoded 5' primer and a J-beta primer mix that a second PCR of roughly 7 to 12 cycles was run. MiXCR, applied by TCRdb to the 5' RACE reads, yields one record per CDR3 protein. In the table there are more than 800,000 distinct CDR3 sequences, more than 25% of which are singletons. The sample comprised blood. Receptors originate from a woman aged 80 or over in good health.

The rearrangement uses TRBV5-1 and TRBJ1-4; D not certain. V shed 0 bases and J shed 0 bases, with 3 bases lying between them. The CDR3 consists of 14 residues. CDR1 and CDR2 from the germline V gene are SGHRS and YFSETQ. The DNA for the CDR3 is TGCGCCAGCAGCTTGGACACAACTAATGAAAAACTGTTTTTT. It yields the protein CASSLDTTNEKLFF.

This clonotype was detected ten times or more. V gene TRBV20-1 combines with J gene TRBJ2-3, with 7 bases aligning to TRBD2. The germline CDR1 and CDR2 sequences are DFQATT and SNEGSKA (reference sequence). The CDR3 sequence is 12 residues long. V was pared by 6 bases and J by 7 bases, with 7 bases of the junction left unmatched. The CDR3 loop is CSAGGTANTQYF. CDR3 nucleotide sequence: TGCAGTGCGGGGGGGACTGCAAATACGCAGTATTTT.

The chain employs TRBV5-1 and TRBJ2-1, with TRBD2 identical over 13 bases. V shed 3 bases, J shed 9 bases, and the junction held 12 bases outside the gene matches. This CDR3 is 17 amino acids long. Germline V CDR1 and CDR2: SGHRS, YFSETQ. The CDR3 is CASSSQTSGGLVSEQFF. As DNA, the CDR3 is TGCGCCAGCAGCTCGCAGACTAGCGGGGGGCTGGTGAGTGAGCAGTTCTTC.

This clonotype was detected many times. The chain joins TRBV6-5 to TRBJ1-2; D may be TRBD1 (6 bases). V dropped 4 bases and J dropped 4 bases, with 16 bases sitting between them. In germline, CDR1 is MNHEY, CDR2 SVGAGI. There are 15 residues in the CDR3. DNA for the CDR3: TGTGCCAGCAGTTGGGGGGCCCAGGGGAGCTATGGCTACACCTTC. Translated: CASSWGAQGSYGYTF.

The table lists this clonotype with a few counts. This could be a read error, since a much larger clone is one nucleotide away. The chain has TRBV9 and TRBJ2-5, with TRBD2 as a possible D gene (5 bases). V was clipped by 3 bases and J by 11 bases, with 17 bases between them. The CDR3 loop spans 13 amino acids. Germline V gene lookup returns CDR1 SGDLS and CDR2 YYNGEE. CDR3 in amino acids: CASSELGGNEQYF. The CDR3, as DNA: TGTGCCAGCAGCGAACTAGGAGGCAATGAGCAGTACTTC.

Of note for this clonotype: A junction boundary mismatches the germline segment, possibly from a read error. The V and J genes are TRBV11-3 and TRBJ2-1; TRBD1 aligns across 10 bases. CDR1 and CDR2 from the germline V gene are SGHNT and YENEEA. The CDR3 totals 15 residues. In DNA, the CDR3 is TGTGCCAGCAGCGTAGACGGGACAGGGGACTATGAGCAGTTCTTC. Amino acids: CASSVDGTGDYEQFF.

V usage is TRBV15 and J usage is TRBJ1-1; D may be TRBD1 (6 bases). This CDR3 region has 16 residues. V shed 2 bases and J shed 4 bases, with 17 bases lying between them. Germline CDR1 LNHNV, CDR2 YYDKDF (reference sequence). The CDR3 nucleotides read TGTGCCACCAGCAGAAAACGAGCAGGGGCGGGCACTGAAGCTTTCTTT. It translates to CATSRKRAGAGTEAFF. The whole variable domain, remainder taken from reference TRBV15 and TRBJ1-1, is DAMVIQNPRYQVTQFGKPVTLSCSQTLNHNVMYWYQQKSSQAPKLLFHYYDKDFNNEADTPDNFQSRRPNTSFCFLDIRSPGLGDTAMYLCATSRKRAGAGTEAFFGQGTRLTVV.

The V call is TRBV12-3 or TRBV12-4, the J call TRBJ1-6; 10 positions match TRBD1. Germline trimming cut 2 bases from V and 10 bases from J; bases unmatched to any gene: 5. The CDR3 extends over 15 amino acids. The CDR3 DNA reads TGTGCCAGCAGTTTACTCCGGGACAGGGGCTCACCCCTCCACTTT. It codes for CASSLLRDRGSPLHF.

The V call is TRBV6-2 or TRBV6-3, the J call TRBJ1-5; maybe TRBD1 (5 bases). This CDR3 contains 17 residues. V was trimmed by 5 bases and J by 0 bases, leaving 17 bases between them. Germline V lookup: CDR1 MNHEY, CDR2 SVGEGT. The CDR3 region has the DNA TGTGCCAGCAGTCAACGGCGGGGACGGAATAGCAATCAGCCCCAGCATTTT. Translating gives CASSQRRGRNSNQPQHF.

Many counts were recorded for this clonotype. The V gene is TRBV6-2 or TRBV6-3, the J gene TRBJ1-2, with 7 bases lining up with TRBD1. The trim removed 5 bases at V and 4 bases at J, leaving 7 bases unmatched. This CDR3 has 14 amino acids. CDR1 MNHEY and CDR2 SVGEGT come from the germline V gene. This CDR3 reads CASSLQGSIYGYTF. The CDR3 DNA reads as TGTGCCAGCAGTCTACAGGGGTCGATCTATGGCTACACCTTC.

Concerning this clonotype: This could be a read error, since a much larger clone is one nucleotide away. The rearrangement joins TRBV7-2 to TRBJ2-1; TRBD2 aligns across 9 bases. CDR3 length: 14 residues. With 7 bases clipped from V and 7 bases from J, the junction kept 8 bases outside the gene matches. Germline lookup yields CDR1 SGHTA and CDR2 FQGNSA. This chain's CDR3 is CASIPGSGRNEQFF. CDR3 in DNA: TGTGCCAGCATCCCGGGTAGCGGGAGAAATGAGCAGTTCTTC.

This clonotype came up a few times. This chain joins TRBV28 and TRBJ2-1; tentatively, D is TRBD2 (6 bases). Between the trimmed V and J ends, which lost 4 bases and 8 bases, there was a span of 18 bases. The CDR3 length is 15 residues. CDR1 and CDR2 from the germline V gene are MDHEN and SYDVKM. The CDR3 DNA sequence: TGTGCCAGCAGTTCCGGGACTGTTTGGATCGATGAGCAGTTCTTC. Translation gives CASSSGTVWIDEQFF.

Of note for this clonotype: With a much larger clone just one base away, this may be a read error. This chain connects TRBV10-3 to TRBJ2-5, with TRBD2 matching over 7 bases. The J call may be in error: the DNA end matches TRBJ2-7 better. CDR1 and CDR2 from the germline V gene are ENHRY and SYGVKD. The CDR3 extends over 11 amino acids. The CDR3 here is CAIRGGSEQYF. For the CDR3, the DNA is TGTGCCATCAGGGGGGGGTCCGAGCAGTACTTC.

This clonotype has only one observation. This clone may be a read error of a much larger clone one base away. The chain couples TRBV10-3 to TRBJ2-5; D is possibly TRBD1 (5 bases). TRBJ2-7 matches the DNA end more closely, so the J call is doubtful. The CDR3 has 13 residues. Germline CDR1 reads ENHRY; CDR2 reads SYGVKD. CDR3 in DNA: TGTGCCATCAGTACGCCAGGGCAGGACGAGCAGTACTTC. Translation: CAISTPGQDEQYF.

This clonotype was seen once. J is TRBJ2-5 and V is TRBV11-2; D is perhaps TRBD2 (5 bases). The DNA end favors TRBJ2-7, so the J call may be wrong. CDR1 and CDR2 (germline): SGHAT, FQNNGV. The CDR3 totals 12 residues. The CDR3 DNA reads TGTGCCAGCGAGGGTACCAACTACGAGCAGTACTTC. It is translated as CASEGTNYEQYF.

This clonotype was observed a handful of times. The gene calls are TRBV5-5 and TRBJ1-5; D not resolved. V lost 7 bases, J lost 1 base, and 6 bases lay in between. The germline V gene encodes CDR1 SGHKS and CDR2 YYEKEE (reference sequence). CDR3 length equals 12 residues. In DNA, the CDR3 is TGTGCCAGCCAAGGGAGCAATCAGCCCCAGCATTTT. The encoded protein is CASQGSNQPQHF. Looking up the rest from reference TRBV5-5 and TRBJ1-5 gives the full variable domain: DAGVTQSPTHLIKTRGQQVTLRCSPISGHKSVSWYQQVLGQGPQFIFQYYEKEERGRGNFPDRFSARQFPNYSSELNVNALLLGDSALYLCASQGSNQPQHFGDGTRLSIL.

The gene calls are TRBV30 and TRBJ1-2; D unresolved. The CDR3 runs to 13 residues. Germline lookup yields CDR1 GTSNPN and CDR2 SVGIG (reference sequence). Trimming took 4 bases from V and 2 from J, leaving 11 bases between them. This CDR3 reads CAWINTGNYGYTF. CDR3 bases: TGTGCCTGGATTAATACGGGGAACTATGGCTACACCTTC.

This clonotype was recorded at least ten times. V is TRBV5-1 and J is TRBJ2-3, with D possibly being TRBD1 or TRBD2 (5 bases each). The CDR3 sequence is 15 residues long. The V gene lost 2 bases and the J gene lost 4 bases, with 14 bases spanning the gap. Looked up from germline, CDR1 is SGHRS and CDR2 is YFSETQ. CDR3 residues: CASSFSSQEADTQYF. The CDR3 nucleotides read TGCGCCAGCAGCTTTTCGTCACAGGAGGCAGATACGCAGTATTTT.

The chain uses TRBV12-3 or TRBV12-4 and TRBJ1-1; possibly TRBD1 for D (5 bases). V was shortened by 6 bases and J by 1 base, with 12 bases between the two germline ends. This CDR3 contains 14 residues. CDR3 sequence: CASRILGGNTEAFF. For the CDR3, the DNA is TGTGCCAGCAGGATCCTGGGGGGGAACACTGAAGCTTTCTTT.

The chain joins TRBV25-1 to TRBJ2-7; 8 bases align to TRBD2. CDR1 and CDR2 (germline): MGHDK, SYGVNS. The length of the CDR3 is 16 residues. V was pared by 5 bases and J by 1 base, with 10 bases of the junction left unmatched. CDR3 nucleotides: TGTGCCAGCAGTTCCGGGGGGGGAACACGTTCCTACGAGCAGTACTTC. It encodes CASSSGGGTRSYEQYF.

A note on this clonotype: The junction departs from the called germline gene at one end, perhaps through a read error. This sequence joins TRBV6-5 and TRBJ1-1; 11 bases match TRBD1. The germline CDR1 and CDR2 sequences are MNHEY and SVGAGI. This CDR3 has 14 residues. CDR3 protein: CVSSRDRGYTEAFF. The CDR3 DNA follows: TGTGTCAGCTCACGGGACAGGGGGTACACTGAAGCTTTCTTT.

In its sample, this clonotype was seen many times. The V and J genes are TRBV6-6 and TRBJ1-2; D call uncertain. Trimming removed 5 bases at V and 3 bases at J, with 10 bases between. This CDR3 has 13 amino acids. The germline V gene has CDR1 MNHNY and CDR2 SVGAGI (reference sequence). In DNA, the CDR3 is TGTGCCAGCAGTCCAAAGTTGGACTATGGCTACACCTTC. The encoded protein is CASSPKLDYGYTF.

This clonotype has a count of ten or more. The rearrangement joins TRBV6-6 to TRBJ2-3, with TRBD2 matching over 13 bases. V was pared by 2 bases and J by 5 bases, with 7 bases of the junction left unmatched. The V gene's germline CDR1 is MNHNY and CDR2 SVGAGI (reference sequence). This CDR3 has 17 residues. The CDR3 DNA sequence: TGTGCCAGCAGTTACCCACTAGCGGGGGGGCCGAAAGATACGCAGTATTTT. Translation gives CASSYPLAGGPKDTQYF.

This clonotype has only a few counts. The chain combines TRBV19 with TRBJ1-5; D may be TRBD1 (5 bases). This CDR3 comprises 17 residues. Trimming shortened V by 3 bases and J by 10 bases, and 25 bases separated the two germline ends. Looked up from germline, CDR1 is LNHDA and CDR2 is SQIVND (reference sequence). The CDR3 nucleotides are TGTGCCAGTAGTATCGGTAAATGGGACGGCTTAGGTGCACCCCAGCATTTT. Amino acid sequence: CASSIGKWDGLGAPQHF.

With respect to this clonotype: This may be a read error: a much more frequent sequence differs by one nucleotide. The CDR3 sequence: CASSYSRTSGETQFF. The CDR3 DNA reads TGTGCCAGCAGTTACTCGAGAACTAGCGGGGAGACCCAGTTCTTC. This chain links TRBV6-2 or TRBV6-3 with TRBJ2-1; 10 positions agree with TRBD2. The V gene's germline CDR1 is MNHEY and CDR2 SVGEGT. J lost 13 bases, V lost 0 bases, and 9 bases had no gene match. The CDR3 is 15 amino acids.

This clonotype was recorded once. An end of the junction does not agree with germline; a read error may underlie this. The chain carries TRBV18 and TRBJ1-6; the D gene is possibly TRBD1 (6 bases). The CDR3 runs 14 residues. Germline CDR1 is KGHSH and CDR2 is LQKENI. The CDR3, as DNA: TGTGCCAGCTCTACAGGGTTCGGGGATTCACCCCGCCACTTT. This sequence encodes CASSTGFGDSPRHF.

Ten or more counts support this clonotype. The chain employs TRBV20-1 and TRBJ2-7; 9 positions agree with TRBD2. J was trimmed by 4 bases and V by 4 bases; bases with no gene match: 8. The CDR3 totals 14 residues. The germline V gene encodes CDR1 DFQATT and CDR2 SNEGSKA (reference sequence). CDR3 in amino acids: CSATSTSGEYEQYF. DNA of the CDR3: TGCAGTGCTACCTCGACTAGCGGAGAATACGAGCAGTACTTC.

This clonotype was counted many times. CDR3 sequence reads: CASSPEGGSFSGANVLTF. The CDR3 DNA sequence: TGTGCCAGCAGCCCGGAAGGAGGGTCCTTCTCTGGGGCCAACGTCCTGACTTTC. V and J are TRBV7-2 and TRBJ2-6; D might be TRBD2 (6 bases). Germline V gene lookup returns CDR1 SGHTA and CDR2 FQGNSA. With 5 bases removed from V and 0 bases from J, the gap between germline ends came to 17 bases. The CDR3 runs 18 residues. The whole variable domain, filled in from reference TRBV7-2 and TRBJ2-6, reads GAGVSQSPSNKVTEKGKDVELRCDPISGHTALYWYRQSLGQGLEFLIYFQGNSAPDKSGLPSDRFSAERTGGSVSTLTIQRTQQEDSAVYLCASSPEGGSFSGANVLTFGAGSRLTVL.